This TCR beta chain was sequenced in a study of tumor-infiltrating lymphocytes in primary liver carcinoma. Starting material of roughly 0.45 ug total RNA yielded TCR beta cDNA via a constant-region primer. Amplification in three nested multiplex PCR rounds with slightly modified ARM-PCR gave rise to TCR beta libraries. Use of TRBV1-TRBV30 forward primers with a C-beta reverse primer characterized the first two PCR rounds, which lasted 10 cycles each. TCRdb reprocessed the multiplex PCR reads with MiXCR, giving one entry per CDR3 protein. This table has about 30,000 distinct CDR3 sequences, around 70% appearing once. Germline CDR1 and CDR2: MGHRA and YSYEKL. CDR3 length: 13 amino acids. The tissue used was unsorted bulk material of 20-30 mg. RNA and DNA were co-extracted from it with the AllPrep DNA/RNA mini kit. Details on this clonotype: At one end the junction does not follow the germline gene, possibly because of a read error.

The sequence derives from a woman in her thirties with primary liver carcinoma and hepatitis B virus infection. V and J are TRBV4-1 and TRBJ2-5, with D unclear. Source material: liver tumor tissue from sampling region 3. Sample subset: tumor region T3, left-lateral pole. CDR3 nucleotide sequence: TGCGCCAGCACTAATCCGAGTGAAGAGACCAAGTACTTC. Amino acid sequence: CASTNPSEETKYF.